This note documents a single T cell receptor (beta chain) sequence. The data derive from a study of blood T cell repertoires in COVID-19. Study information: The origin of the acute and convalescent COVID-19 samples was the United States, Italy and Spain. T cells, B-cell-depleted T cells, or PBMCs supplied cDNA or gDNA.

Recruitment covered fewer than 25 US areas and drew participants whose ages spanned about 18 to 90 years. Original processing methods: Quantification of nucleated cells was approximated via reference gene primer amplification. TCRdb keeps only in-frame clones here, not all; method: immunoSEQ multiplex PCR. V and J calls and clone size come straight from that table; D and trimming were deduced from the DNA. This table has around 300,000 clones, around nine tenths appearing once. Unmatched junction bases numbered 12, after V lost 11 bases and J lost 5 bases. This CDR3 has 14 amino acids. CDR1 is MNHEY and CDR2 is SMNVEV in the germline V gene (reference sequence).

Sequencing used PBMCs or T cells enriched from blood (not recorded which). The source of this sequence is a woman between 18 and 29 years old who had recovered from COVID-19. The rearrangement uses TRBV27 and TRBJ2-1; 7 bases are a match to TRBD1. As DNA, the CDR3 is TGTGCCTCCAAAGGGGGCCAGCCTCACAATGAGCAGTTCTTC. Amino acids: CASKGGQPHNEQFF.